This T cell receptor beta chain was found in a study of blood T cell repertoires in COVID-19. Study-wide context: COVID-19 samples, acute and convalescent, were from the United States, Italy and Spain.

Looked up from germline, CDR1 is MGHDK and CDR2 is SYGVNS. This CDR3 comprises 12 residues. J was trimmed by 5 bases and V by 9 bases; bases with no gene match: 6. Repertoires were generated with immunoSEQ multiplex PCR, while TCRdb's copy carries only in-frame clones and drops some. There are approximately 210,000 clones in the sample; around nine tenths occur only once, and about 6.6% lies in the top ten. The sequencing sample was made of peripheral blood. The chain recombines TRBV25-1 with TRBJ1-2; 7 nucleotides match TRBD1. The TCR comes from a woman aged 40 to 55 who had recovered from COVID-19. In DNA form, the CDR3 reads TGTGCCAGTCGTGGGACAGATTATGGCTACACCTTC. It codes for CASRGTDYGYTF.